This T cell receptor beta chain comes out of a study of T cells after yellow fever vaccination. The study's findings and limits: The study re-detected most primary-vaccination clones after the booster (96% CD4, around 89% CD8).

Trimming removed 4 bases from V and 2 bases from J, with 11 bases in between. The germline CDR1 and CDR2 sequences are SGHTA and FQGNSA. This CDR3 comprises 14 residues. A word on this clonotype: As yet, its antigen is unknown.

The authors made TCR cDNA by 5'RACE template switching, adding a universal primer site and UMIs. One entry per CDR3 protein, called by TCRdb with MiXCR from the 5' RACE reads. Of 200,000 to 250,000 distinct CDR3 sequences listed, less than 3.5% are singletons. The TCR was taken from a man between 18 and 35 years old who received the YFV17D yellow fever vaccine. The chain uses TRBV7-2 and TRBJ1-2; D unresolved. Sample: CD4+ T cells sorted from PBMCs, taken 10 days after the yellow fever booster vaccination. This chain's CDR3 is CASSSGKWNYGYTF. For the CDR3, the DNA is TGTGCCAGCAGCTCGGGGAAATGGAACTATGGCTACACCTTC.